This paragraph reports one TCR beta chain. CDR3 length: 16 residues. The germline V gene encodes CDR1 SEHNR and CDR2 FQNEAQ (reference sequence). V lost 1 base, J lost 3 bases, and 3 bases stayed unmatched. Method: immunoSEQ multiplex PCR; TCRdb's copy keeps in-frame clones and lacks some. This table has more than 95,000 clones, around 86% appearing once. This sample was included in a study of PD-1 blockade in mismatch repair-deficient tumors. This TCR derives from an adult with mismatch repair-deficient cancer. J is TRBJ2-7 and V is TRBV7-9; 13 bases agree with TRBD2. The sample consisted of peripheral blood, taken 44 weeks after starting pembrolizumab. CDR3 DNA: TGTGCCAGCAGCTTAGTTCGGACTAGCGGGAGCTACGAGCAGTACTTC. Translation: CASSLVRTSGSYEQYF.